This entry describes one T cell receptor (beta chain). The antigen is undetermined. This sample is part of a study of cytomegalovirus exposure and HLA in healthy donors. About the study: As an earlier analysis found, 150 million to 200 million T cells yielded approximately 100 million unique TCR beta sequences.

Findings and caveats of the study: In a later analysis, at a false discovery rate of 0.05, about 16,000 TCR beta sequences matched HLA alleles. Previously analyzed data showed that most TCR beta V segments were productive at a frequency of about 87% or about 30%. No immune exposure information besides CMV serostatus was available.

The V end lost 1 base, the J end lost 9 bases, and 8 bases lay between the germline ends. The CDR3 runs to 12 residues. The germline gives CDR1 SGHNT, CDR2 YYREEE (reference sequence). The study ran its PCR with 60 Vbeta and 13 Jbeta primers. TCRdb keeps only in-frame clones here, not all; method: immunoSEQ multiplex PCR. The data contain roughly 61,000 clones, approximately 88% of them seen just once; the ten biggest clones take up about 1.6%. The specimen sequenced was PBMCs. The source of this sequence is a man aged 25 to 40 in good health and CMV-seropositive. V is TRBV5-4 and J is TRBJ2-1, with unresolved D. The CDR3 here is CASSLPQSEQFF. CDR3 coding DNA: TGTGCCAGCAGCTTGCCACAAAGTGAGCAGTTCTTC.